The 23 T cell receptor beta chains given below trace back to one sample, sequenced in a study of identifying expanded T cells in peripheral blood. Data came from immunoSEQ multiplex PCR; TCRdb stores just in-frame clones and leaves some out. This table has about 89,000 clones, more than 75% appearing once. What was sequenced was blood. All receptors come from a person between 18 and 70 years old in good health.

V is TRBV28 and J is TRBJ1-1; TRBD1 matches at 8 bases. V was clipped by 6 bases and J by 0 bases; unmatched bases: 6. CDR3 length: 15 residues. Germline V gene sequence: CDR1 MDHEN, CDR2 SYDVKM. As DNA, the CDR3 is TGTGCCAGCAGACCTCCAGGGGGCTTGAACACTGAAGCTTTCTTT. Residues: CASRPPGGLNTEAFF.

The chain carries TRBV9 and TRBJ1-6; D is uncertain. Trimming removed 0 bases from V and 13 bases from J, with 14 bases in between. Germline V CDR1 and CDR2: SGDLS, YYNGEE. The CDR3 sequence is 14 residues long. The CDR3 coding sequence is TGTGCCAGCAGCGTAGTGGGATCCGGTGCCCCCCTCCACTTT. Its translation: CASSVVGSGAPLHF.

The CDR3 spells CASSSGPIGQPQHF. Written as DNA, the CDR3 is TGTGCCAGCAGCTCCGGACCGATCGGACAGCCCCAGCATTTT. The chain uses TRBV11-3 and TRBJ1-5; no clear D gene. V shed 4 bases and J shed 7 bases, with 14 bases lying between them. The germline gives CDR1 SGHNT, CDR2 YENEEA. CDR3 length: 14 residues.

The J gene is TRBJ1-4, the V gene TRBV4-1; D possibly corresponds to TRBD1 (6 bases). The CDR3 sequence is 14 residues long. Deletions cut 0 bases from V and 7 bases from J, with 9 bases between. Germline loops: CDR1 MGHRA, CDR2 YSYEKL. The CDR3 sequence: CASSQESRGEKLFF. The CDR3 DNA follows: TGCGCCAGCAGCCAAGAAAGCAGGGGTGAAAAACTGTTTTTT.

CDR3 bases: TGTGCCAGCAGCCAAAACAGGGTGCGTGGCTACACCTTC. This translates into CASSQNRVRGYTF. The gene calls are TRBV6-5 and TRBJ1-2; a weak D match, TRBD1 (6 bases). The CDR3 is 13 residues long. The V and J ends lost 6 bases and 7 bases respectively, with 15 bases between them. The germline CDR1 and CDR2 sequences are MNHEY and SVGAGI.

This chain links TRBV5-1 with TRBJ1-2, with TRBD1 identical over 7 bases. Germline-derived CDR1 and CDR2 are SGHRS and YFSETQ. V trimming: 4 bases; J trimming: 7 bases; junction bases outside the gene matches: 7. The CDR3 consists of 13 residues. CDR3 in amino acids: CASSDNTGAGYTF. CDR3 sequence (DNA): TGCGCCAGCAGCGATAATACAGGGGCTGGCTACACCTTC.

This sequence joins TRBV7-9 and TRBJ2-1, with TRBD2 matching 9 bases. V shed 7 bases and J 7 bases; nucleotides not matched to a gene: 14. The CDR3 spans 16 residues. Germline CDR1 SEHNR, CDR2 FQNEAQ (reference sequence). CDR3 in DNA: TGTGCCAGCAACCTCCTAGCGGGGACCTACAAGAATGAGCAGTTCTTC. Protein: CASNLLAGTYKNEQFF. The full variable domain, with the rest looked up from reference TRBV7-9 and TRBJ2-1, is DTGVSQNPRHKITKRGQNVTFRCDPISEHNRLYWYRQTLGQGPEFLTYFQNEAQLEKSRLLSDRFSAERPKGSFSTLEIQRTEQGDSAMYLCASNLLAGTYKNEQFFGPGTRLTVL.

The chain couples TRBV7-8 to TRBJ1-4; 11 nucleotides line up with TRBD1. This CDR3 region has 16 residues. The V segment lost 4 bases and the J segment 8 bases; nucleotides outside the gene matches: 9. The germline V gene has CDR1 SGHVS and CDR2 FQNEAQ. This chain's CDR3 is CASSYLPGQGVEKLFF. DNA for the CDR3: TGTGCCAGCAGCTACCTTCCGGGACAGGGGGTCGAAAAACTGTTTTTT.

This clone was found once. V usage is TRBV7-9 and J usage is TRBJ1-2, with 9 bases that match TRBD1. This CDR3 is 14 amino acids long. The V gene end was trimmed by 2 bases and the J gene end by 13 bases; junction bases not matched to a gene: 11. Germline CDR1 SEHNR, CDR2 FQNEAQ (reference sequence). CDR3 in DNA: TGTGCCAGCAGCTTACGGGACAGGGAGAGGTTGTTCACCTTC. Protein product: CASSLRDRERLFTF.

V is TRBV9 and J is TRBJ1-1; D might be TRBD1 (5 bases). V gave up 4 bases and J gave up 3 bases, with 7 bases separating them. Germline CDR1 is SGDLS and CDR2 is YYNGEE. This CDR3 contains 12 residues. The CDR3 DNA reads as TGTGCCAGCAGCCGGGGGGACACTGAAGCTTTCTTT. It codes for CASSRGDTEAFF.

V and J are TRBV9 and TRBJ1-2, with D tentatively TRBD1 (5 bases). Trimming took off 3 bases at V and 2 bases at J, with 5 bases between the two ends. The germline gives CDR1 SGDLS, CDR2 YYNGEE. CDR3 length: 12 residues. For the CDR3, the DNA is TGTGCCAGCAGCGAGGGGAACTATGGCTACACCTTC. Its translation: CASSEGNYGYTF.

This sequence joins TRBV5-6 and TRBJ2-1; 7 bases line up with TRBD1. Germline values: CDR1 SGHDT, CDR2 YYEEEE. The length of the CDR3 is 16 residues. Trimming cost V 2 bases and J 0 bases; bases outside gene matches: 5. This chain's CDR3 is CASSFPRGTSYNEQFF. In DNA, the CDR3 is TGTGCCAGCAGCTTCCCCAGGGGGACCTCCTACAATGAGCAGTTCTTC.

This clone has only a few counts. The rearrangement joins TRBV10-2 to TRBJ2-7; no reliable D call. Trimming took 3 bases from V and 2 from J, leaving 8 bases between them. The germline gives CDR1 WSHSY, CDR2 SAAADI. This CDR3 has 13 residues. CDR3 residues: CASSDPPTYEQYF. CDR3 sequence (DNA): TGCGCCAGCAGTGATCCTCCGACCTACGAGCAGTACTTC.

The chain links TRBV19 to TRBJ2-1; 8 bases are a match to TRBD2. The CDR3 covers 15 residues. Germline V CDR1 and CDR2: LNHDA, SQIVND (reference sequence). V lost 5 bases and J lost 8; bases outside the gene matches: 11. CDR3 coding DNA: TGTGCCAGTAGTTCCCCGGAGGGACTAGATTATGAGCAGTTCTTC. It codes for CASSSPEGLDYEQFF. Together with reference TRBV19 and TRBJ2-1, the CDR3 gives the full variable domain: DGGITQSPKYLFRKEGQNVTLSCEQNLNHDAMYWYRQDPGQGLRLIYYSQIVNDFQKGDIAEGYSVSREKKESFPLTVTSAQKNPTAFYLCASSSPEGLDYEQFFGPGTRLTVL.

This chain joins TRBV7-9 and TRBJ2-7, with TRBD1 matching over 7 bases. J lost 4 bases, V lost 3 bases, and 6 bases had no gene match. The CDR3 loop spans 14 amino acids. CDR1 is SEHNR, CDR2 FQNEAQ, per germline (reference sequence). The CDR3 nucleotides read TGTGCCAGCAGCTTGAGGGGACAGCTATACGAGCAGTACTTC. Translating gives CASSLRGQLYEQYF.

V and J are TRBV7-8 and TRBJ2-3, with D possibly TRBD2 on 5 matching bases. Per germline, CDR1 SGHVS and CDR2 FQNEAQ. The ends were cut back, 0 bases at V and 0 bases at J, with 10 bases in the middle. CDR3 length: 16 amino acids. The CDR3 DNA is TGTGCCAGCAGCTTAGCTGGAGGACGGAGCACAGATACGCAGTATTTT. It is translated as CASSLAGGRSTDTQYF.

The rearrangement links TRBV15 to TRBJ1-2; D not certain. The V gene's germline CDR1 is LNHNV and CDR2 YYDKDF (reference sequence). Trimming took 2 bases from V and 3 from J, leaving 7 bases between them. This CDR3 comprises 13 residues. This chain's CDR3 is CATSRRSYYGYTF. The CDR3, as DNA: TGTGCCACCAGCAGACGATCTTACTATGGCTACACCTTC.

The chain links TRBV21-1 to TRBJ1-1; TRBD1, the table's D call, lacks a check against the DNA. TRBV21-1 is a listed pseudogene. The CDR3 runs to 14 residues. CDR3 in DNA: TGTGCCAGCAGTCCCCCGGCAGGGGCCCCTGGGACTTTCTTT. It is translated as CASSPPAGAPGTFF.

The chain combines TRBV11-3 with TRBJ2-5; tentative D call: TRBD1 (6 bases). The CDR3 contains 19 residues. Looked up from germline, CDR1 is SGHNT and CDR2 is YENEEA. V lost 1 base and J lost 4, with 25 bases in between. CDR3 region: CASSLGRRSWTAITETQYF. As DNA, the CDR3 is TGTGCCAGCAGCTTAGGAAGGAGGTCCTGGACAGCCATAACAGAGACCCAGTACTTC.

This chain uses TRBV11-1 with TRBJ2-3; TRBD1 aligns across 10 bases. Trimming at V came to 5 bases and at J to 4 bases, leaving 9 bases not matched to a gene. This CDR3 region has 16 residues. Germline lookup yields CDR1 SGHAT and CDR2 FQDESV (reference sequence). The CDR3 protein is CASSPAGTGVADTQYF. The CDR3 DNA reads as TGTGCCAGCAGCCCAGCTGGGACAGGGGTCGCAGATACGCAGTATTTT.

The chain joins TRBV5-8 to TRBJ2-5, with D possibly matching TRBD2 (5 bases). CDR3 length: 18 residues. The V and J ends lost 5 bases and 3 bases respectively, with 26 bases between them. Germline CDR1 is SGHTS and CDR2 is YDEGEE. The CDR3 DNA follows: TGTGCCAGCAGTTCGGGAACCCGGGCCGGGGTCCATGAAGAGACCCAGTACTTC. The encoded protein is CASSSGTRAGVHEETQYF. The full variable domain, completed using reference TRBV5-8 and TRBJ2-5, is EAGVTQSPTHLIKTRGQQATLRCSPISGHTSVYWYQQALGLGLQFLLWYDEGEERNRGNFPPRFSGRQFPNYSSELNVNALELEDSALYLCASSSGTRAGVHEETQYFGPGTRLLVL.

This chain links TRBV2 with TRBJ2-3; possible D gene TRBD2, 6 bases. CDR1 is SNHLY, CDR2 FYNNEI, per germline. V shed 4 bases and J shed 5 bases, with 7 bases lying between them. The length of the CDR3 is 12 residues. The CDR3 here is CASSGGEDTQYF. The CDR3 DNA sequence: TGTGCCAGCAGTGGGGGGGAAGATACGCAGTATTTT.

The chain has TRBV15 and TRBJ2-3, with 10 bases fitting TRBD2. From germline, CDR1 is LNHNV and CDR2 YYDKDF (reference sequence). CDR3 length: 15 residues. Trimming took 6 bases from V and 8 from J; bases not matched to a gene: 11. The CDR3 region is CATRPRLAGLATQYF. The CDR3 bases are TGTGCCACCAGGCCCAGACTAGCGGGTTTGGCTACGCAGTATTTT.